The T cell receptor (beta chain) described here comes from a study of cytomegalovirus exposure and HLA in healthy donors. Notes on the study in general: Within an earlier analysis, most TCR beta V segments proved productive either about 90% or about 30% of the time. Researchers catalogued some 160 TCR beta chains as cytomegalovirus-associated.

A multiplex PCR was run with 60 Vbeta primers and 13 Jbeta primers. Sequencing was performed with immunoSEQ multiplex PCR; in TCRdb, only in-frame clones are kept and a portion is missing. The sample records 250,000 to 300,000 clones, approximately 91% being singletons. Remarks on this clone: The antigen remains undetermined.

The CDR3 extends over 14 amino acids. Trimming removed 6 bases at V and 6 bases at J, with 14 bases between. Germline lookup yields CDR1 MNHEY and CDR2 SVGAGI. Source material: PBMCs. The sequence was obtained from a girl aged 2 to 10 in good health and CMV-seronegative. V usage is TRBV6-5 and J usage is TRBJ1-4, with D maybe TRBD1 (5 bases). In nucleotides, the CDR3 is TGTGCCAGCAGGTCACTTGGGGCGCATGAAAAACTGTTTTTT. This gives the protein CASRSLGAHEKLFF.